These 3 T cell receptor beta chains were sequenced from one sample in a study of blood T cell repertoires in COVID-19. TCRdb keeps only in-frame clones here, not all; method: immunoSEQ multiplex PCR. The sample lists some 330,000 clones; over 75% were seen once. Material for sequencing was peripheral blood. The receptors come from a woman in her 50s with active or convalescent COVID-19.

The V and J genes are TRBV15 and TRBJ1-2; TRBD1 aligns across 7 bases. Germline V gene sequence: CDR1 LNHNV, CDR2 YYDKDF (reference sequence). The trim removed 0 bases at V and 3 bases at J, leaving 4 bases unmatched. The CDR3 is made up of 15 amino acids. CDR3 bases: TGTGCCACCAGCAGAGATCTGGGGACAGACTATGGCTACACCTTC. Protein: CATSRDLGTDYGYTF.

This clone has just one count. The chain uses TRBV7-2 and TRBJ2-7; D not resolved. Germline values: CDR1 SGHTA, CDR2 FQGNSA. Trimming took off 5 bases at V and 5 bases at J, with 13 bases between the two ends. The CDR3 covers 13 residues. The DNA for the CDR3 is TGTGCCAGCAGCATCAGATCCCTCCACGAGCAGTACTTC. It translates to CASSIRSLHEQYF.

The chain couples TRBV28 to TRBJ2-7, with TRBD1 as a possible D gene (5 bases). The CDR3 runs 15 residues. V gave up 4 bases and J gave up 0 bases, with 13 bases separating them. In germline, CDR1 is MDHEN, CDR2 SYDVKM. The CDR3 region is CASSSTYRNSYEQYF. CDR3 sequence (DNA): TGTGCCAGCAGTTCAACCTACAGGAACTCCTACGAGCAGTACTTC.